This TCR beta chain was found in a study of cytomegalovirus exposure and HLA in healthy donors. The PCR was carried out with 60 Vbeta primers and 13 Jbeta primers. As originally analysed: Tens of millions of unique TCR beta chains, some 9.9 million shared, were counted in a later analysis. Only in-frame clones appear in the TCRdb table, and some are missing; sequencing was by immunoSEQ multiplex PCR. D and trimming were read from the DNA, whereas the V and J calls and clone size are those reported in that table. This sample yields approximately 95,000 clones, of which approximately 81% are seen a single time; roughly 4% belongs to the top ten. Comment on this clone: The target antigen is unknown.

Study-level results: Reportedly, HLA-A and HLA-B alleles of most subjects were accurately predicted from TCR beta. Testing in vitro showed a few CMV-associated chains specific for CMV antigens.

This TCR came from a woman in her 70s in good health and CMV-seropositive. Sequenced material: PBMCs.

CDR3 loop: CASSLVLAGVREQYF. Written as DNA, the CDR3 is TGTGCCAGCAGCTTGGTACTAGCGGGAGTCAGGGAGCAGTACTTC. This chain links TRBV5-5 with TRBJ2-7, with 11 bases lining up with TRBD2. The junction had 6 bases not matched to a gene; V was cut back by 0 bases and J by 7 bases. Germline V lookup: CDR1 SGHKS, CDR2 YYEKEE (reference sequence). This CDR3 spans 15 amino acids.